One sample yielded the 9 T cell receptor beta chains listed below, sequenced in a study of T cell responses to AZD1222 COVID-19 vaccine. The method was immunoSEQ multiplex PCR; TCRdb's version includes in-frame clones alone and lacks a portion of them. The sample yields approximately 170,000 clones, more than 85% seen once. The material sequenced was peripheral blood, taken on day 0 of AZD1222 vaccination. The receptors originated from an adult in good health.

This rearrangement joins TRBV6-4 to TRBJ2-1, with a possible D match to TRBD2 (6 bases). V lost 8 bases to trimming and J lost 9 bases, with 20 bases between them. This CDR3 region has 14 residues. Germline V CDR1 and CDR2: MRHNA, SNTAGT. The DNA for the CDR3 is TGTGCCAGCCCCCGTTTATCCGGGAGCGTTGAGCAGTTCTTC. Its translation: CASPRLSGSVEQFF.

This clone was seen just once. The chain links TRBV18 to TRBJ2-7; either TRBD1 or TRBD2 may supply D (6 bases each). Germline CDR1 is KGHSH and CDR2 is LQKENI. V was pared by 4 bases and J by 3 bases, with 13 bases between. CDR3 length: 14 amino acids. The CDR3 DNA reads as TGTGCCAGCTCACTCCGGGGGCAGGTCTACGAGCAGTACTTC. Its translation is CASSLRGQVYEQYF. Looking up the rest from reference TRBV18 and TRBJ2-7 gives the full variable domain: NAGVMQNPRHLVRRRGQEARLRCSPMKGHSHVYWYRQLPEEGLKFMVYLQKENIIDESGMPKERFSAEFPKEGPSILRIQQVVRGDSAAYFCASSLRGQVYEQYFGPGTRLTVT.

The chain joins TRBV6-2 or TRBV6-3 to TRBJ1-1, with TRBD1 matching over 7 bases. Germline CDR1 reads MNHEY; CDR2 reads SVGEGT. The CDR3 is made up of 15 amino acids. V shed 5 bases and J 0 bases; nucleotides not matched to a gene: 6. CDR3 nucleotide sequence: TGTGCCAGCAGTACTCCGGGACAGATGAACACTGAAGCTTTCTTT. Translated, it gives CASSTPGQMNTEAFF.

CDR3: CASSPPSWGETQYF. CDR3 in DNA: TGTGCCAGCTCACCACCAAGCTGGGGAGAGACCCAGTACTTC. The chain has TRBV18 and TRBJ2-5; D is undetermined. The CDR3 totals 14 residues. Germline CDR1 KGHSH, CDR2 LQKENI. Trimming left V 0 bases short and J 4 bases short, with 9 bases between.

The rearrangement uses TRBV10-2 and TRBJ2-1; TRBD2 matches 10 bases. This CDR3 comprises 14 residues. Trimming took 8 bases from V and 8 from J; bases not matched to a gene: 9. Germline V lookup: CDR1 WSHSY, CDR2 SAAADI. CDR3 sequence reads: CASGGLAARHEQFF. The CDR3 bases are TGCGCCAGCGGAGGACTAGCGGCAAGGCATGAGCAGTTCTTC.

This chain links TRBV12-5 with TRBJ1-2; maybe TRBD1 (5 bases). There are 17 residues in the CDR3. Trimming shortened V by 0 bases and J by 1 base, and 15 bases separated the two germline ends. Germline values: CDR1 LGHNT, CDR2 FRNRAP. The CDR3 bases are TGTGCTAGTGGTTTGGTACCAGGGACCTTTTTTAACTATGGCTACACCTTC. Its protein product is CASGLVPGTFFNYGYTF.

The V call is TRBV30, the J call TRBJ2-7; 9 bases match TRBD1. This CDR3 region has 13 residues. J lost 3 bases, V lost 5 bases, and 5 bases had no gene match. Germline CDR1 reads GTSNPN; CDR2 reads SVGIG (reference sequence). DNA for the CDR3: TGTGCCTGGTCCGGGACAGGGCACTACGAGCAGTACTTC. Encoded protein: CAWSGTGHYEQYF.

V gene TRBV7-6 combines with J gene TRBJ2-2; weak D call: TRBD2 (5 bases). In germline, CDR1 is SGHVS, CDR2 FNYEAQ. V dropped 4 bases and J dropped 5 bases, with 14 bases sitting between them. The CDR3 runs to 15 residues. CDR3 sequence reads: CASSSPGTSTGELFF. CDR3 sequence (DNA): TGTGCCAGCAGCTCGCCGGGAACAAGTACCGGGGAGCTGTTTTTT.

The chain employs TRBV5-1 and TRBJ2-7; D ambiguous. The CDR3 length is 13 residues. Trimming shortened V by 3 bases and J by 0 bases, and 7 bases separated the two germline ends. CDR1 and CDR2 (germline): SGHRS, YFSETQ. CDR3 in amino acids: CASSSSPSYEQYF. The CDR3 bases are TGCGCCAGCAGCTCCTCCCCCTCCTACGAGCAGTACTTC.